Below, one TCR beta chain is given with its context. Assay runs were performed at deep level. Repertoires were generated with immunoSEQ multiplex PCR, while TCRdb's copy carries only in-frame clones and drops some. The table includes a few million clones, 85% to 95% detected once. This entry comes from a study of shared clonotypes between healthy human individuals. Specimen: naive CD4+ T cells from PBMCs. This sample's subset: CD45RA+ positively selected. The sequence derives from a man aged 18 to 29 in good health. Some clones in this sample may be carry-over from other donors' samples.

This chain's CDR3 is CASSRSGGRSRYNEQFF. CDR3 in DNA: TGTGCCAGCAGCCGATCCGGGGGCCGTTCTCGATACAATGAGCAGTTCTTC. This chain joins TRBV7-3 and TRBJ2-1, with D possibly called TRBD1 or TRBD2 (6 bases each). Trimming stripped 5 bases from V and 4 bases from J, with 21 bases between. The CDR3 is made up of 17 amino acids. Looked up from germline, CDR1 is SGHTA and CDR2 is FQGTGA.